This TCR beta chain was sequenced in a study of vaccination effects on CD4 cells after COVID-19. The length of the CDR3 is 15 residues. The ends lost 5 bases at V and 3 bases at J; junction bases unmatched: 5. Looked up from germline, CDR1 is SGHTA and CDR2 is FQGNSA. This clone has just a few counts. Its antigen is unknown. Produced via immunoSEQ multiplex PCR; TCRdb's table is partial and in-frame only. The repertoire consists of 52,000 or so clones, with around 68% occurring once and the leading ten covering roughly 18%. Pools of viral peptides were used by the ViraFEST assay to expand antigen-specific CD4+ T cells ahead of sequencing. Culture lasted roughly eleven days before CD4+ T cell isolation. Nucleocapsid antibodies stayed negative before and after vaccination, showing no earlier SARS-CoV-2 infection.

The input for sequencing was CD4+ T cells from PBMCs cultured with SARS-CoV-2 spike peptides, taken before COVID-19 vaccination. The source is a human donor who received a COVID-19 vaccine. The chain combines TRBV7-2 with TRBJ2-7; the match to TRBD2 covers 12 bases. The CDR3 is CASSLRTSGNYEQYF. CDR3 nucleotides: TGTGCCAGCAGCCTCCGGACTAGCGGGAACTACGAGCAGTACTTC.